This TCR beta chain is drawn from a study of neurological immune-mediated disorders. Whole-study findings and limits: In HTLV-1-associated myelopathy, TCR clonal expansion was greatest, whereas multiple sclerosis had the least, falling below healthy controls. None of the CDR3 amino acid sequences of expanded clones recurred across subjects, suggesting private repertoires in all groups.

The unsorted libraries had their origin in 2 million PBMCs stored at -80 C. A note on this clonotype: What it recognizes is unknown.

Each CDR3 protein gets one entry after TCRdb re-called the 5' RACE reads with MiXCR. Of 65,000 to 80,000 distinct CDR3 sequences in the sample, more than 15% were seen once. Germline CDR1 LGHDT, CDR2 YNNKEL (reference sequence). V shed 0 bases and J 3 bases; nucleotides not matched to a gene: 4. The CDR3 is 15 residues long. This chain links TRBV3-1 with TRBJ2-5; 7 bases map to TRBD1. Sequences were obtained from PBMCs. This clonotype originated in a woman aged 40 to 50 in good health. CDR3 bases: TGTGCCAGCAGCCAAGAACTACAGGGGAAAGAGACCCAGTACTTC. Translation: CASSQELQGKETQYF.